The 32 T cell receptor beta chains in this list originate from one sample, sequenced in a study of Tregs in tolerant kidney transplant recipients (dated by TCRdb to about 2019). The method behind the library was the immunoSEQ multiplex PCR assay. The source is immuneACCESS, and TCRdb retained only in-frame sequences with V and J called. Part of the clones is not carried over; for the studies checked, unresolved V genes explain less than half of this, and the remainder is unexplained. Counted in this sample were about 17,000 clones; 80% to 90% of them appeared once. Clones ranked in the top ten supply approximately 2.7% of the sample. Specimen: Tregs from blood. The receptor set was obtained from a human donor in good health.

Written as DNA, the CDR3 is TGTGCCAGCTCACCCCAGCAAGAGACCCAGTACTTC. This translates into CASSPQQETQYF. V usage is TRBV18 and J usage is TRBJ2-5, with D unresolved. V was cut by 3 bases and J by 2 bases, with 4 bases left in between. This CDR3 contains 12 residues. CDR1 KGHSH and CDR2 LQKENI come from the germline V gene. Combining the CDR3 with reference TRBV18 and TRBJ2-5 gives the whole variable domain NAGVMQNPRHLVRRRGQEARLRCSPMKGHSHVYWYRQLPEEGLKFMVYLQKENIIDESGMPKERFSAEFPKEGPSILRIQQVVRGDSAAYFCASSPQQETQYFGPGTRLLVL.

The chain uses TRBV10-3 and TRBJ2-2; 9 bases map to TRBD2. The CDR3 spans 15 residues. With V trimmed by 3 bases and J by 4 bases, 3 bases remained unmatched. Germline V CDR1 and CDR2: ENHRY, SYGVKD. This CDR3 reads CAISDGTSTTGELFF. CDR3 DNA sequence: TGTGCCATCAGTGACGGGACTAGCACCACCGGGGAGCTGTTTTTT.

The gene calls are TRBV6-1 and TRBJ1-2; 7 bases line up with TRBD1. Per germline, CDR1 MNHNS and CDR2 SASEGT. The CDR3 spans 15 residues. V lost 5 bases to trimming and J lost 3 bases; unmatched junction nucleotides: 9. CDR3 sequence: CASSPTGVSYYGYTF. In DNA, the CDR3 is TGTGCCAGCAGTCCTACAGGGGTTTCGTACTATGGCTACACCTTC.

The chain is built from TRBV6-1 and TRBJ1-1, with D unclear. The CDR3 has 10 amino acids. V lost 8 bases and J 6 bases, leaving 7 bases between the germline ends. The germline gives CDR1 MNHNS, CDR2 SASEGT. The CDR3 spells CASGSAEAFF. The CDR3 bases are TGTGCCAGCGGTTCGGCTGAAGCTTTCTTT.

The genes are TRBV7-8 and TRBJ1-5, with 11 bases identical to TRBD1. The V and J ends lost 1 base and 6 bases, in that order; junction bases with no gene match: 17. Germline V lookup: CDR1 SGHVS, CDR2 FQNEAQ. The CDR3 is 20 amino acids. Here the CDR3 DNA reads TGTGCCAGCAGCTTAGGTCCGAGGTTCTCGGACAGGGGGCGGATTCAGCCCCAGCATTTT. It translates to CASSLGPRFSDRGRIQPQHF.

The rearrangement joins TRBV13 to TRBJ1-4; TRBD1 matches 7 bases. CDR1 PRHDT and CDR2 FYEKMQ come from the germline V gene (reference sequence). The J segment lost 2 bases and the V segment lost 5 bases, leaving 2 bases of the junction unmatched. The CDR3 extends over 14 amino acids. The CDR3 reads CASSPQGTNEKLFF. The CDR3 coding sequence is TGTGCCAGCAGCCCACAGGGGACTAATGAAAAACTGTTTTTT.

The rearrangement uses TRBV7-8 and TRBJ2-3; D may be TRBD1 or TRBD2 (7 bases each). Germline CDR1 SGHVS, CDR2 FQNEAQ. The CDR3 has 18 residues. V was clipped by 0 bases and J by 6 bases, with 22 bases between them. CDR3 sequence (DNA): TGTGCCAGCAGCTTAGCTTCTCAGGGGGGGGCCACCGGGGATACGCAGTATTTT. Translation: CASSLASQGGATGDTQYF. The complete variable domain, with remaining parts taken from reference TRBV7-8 and TRBJ2-3, reads GAGVSQSPRYKVAKRGQDVALRCDPISGHVSLFWYQQALGQGPEFLTYFQNEAQLDKSGLPSDRFFAERPEGSVSTLKIQRTQQEDSAVYLCASSLASQGGATGDTQYFGPGTRLTVL.

This clone was observed a few times. The chain has TRBV2 and TRBJ1-1; D ambiguous. Deletions cut 4 bases from V and 4 bases from J, with 16 bases between. The CDR3 is 15 amino acids. Germline assignment: CDR1 SNHLY and CDR2 FYNNEI. CDR3: CASSGGRRRGTEAFF. CDR3 bases: TGTGCCAGCAGTGGAGGGCGCAGGCGAGGCACTGAAGCTTTCTTT.

The chain links TRBV5-4 to TRBJ2-3; 7 bases map to TRBD2. Looked up from germline, CDR1 is SGHNT and CDR2 is YYREEE (reference sequence). The CDR3 consists of 18 residues. Germline trimming cut 0 bases from V and 1 base from J; bases unmatched to any gene: 11. The CDR3: CASSLEPEAGPGTDTQYF. The CDR3 bases are TGTGCCAGCAGCTTGGAACCCGAAGCGGGGCCGGGCACAGATACGCAGTATTTT.

The rearrangement uses TRBV7-2 and TRBJ2-2, with 11 bases fitting TRBD2. Germline values: CDR1 SGHTA, CDR2 FQGNSA. The CDR3 has 19 residues. V lost 1 base and J lost 4; bases outside the gene matches: 11. CDR3 DNA sequence: TGTGCCAGCAGCTTAGAATTATCACTAGCGGGGGTAACCACCGGGGAGCTGTTTTTT. Residues: CASSLELSLAGVTTGELFF.

The chain recombines TRBV11-3 with TRBJ2-4; unclear D gene. Trimming stripped 1 base from V and 7 bases from J, with 11 bases between. CDR1 is SGHNT and CDR2 is YENEEA in the germline V gene. This CDR3 comprises 14 residues. CDR3 bases: TGTGCCAGCAGCTTAGGCGACCGGGCGAACATTCAGTACTTC. This gives the protein CASSLGDRANIQYF.

The chain couples TRBV29-1 to TRBJ2-1; TRBD1 might be the D (6 bases). The CDR3 is 15 amino acids. V lost 5 bases to trimming and J lost 7 bases, with 21 bases between them. Germline V CDR1 and CDR2: SQVTM, ANQGSEA. The CDR3 here is CSVPLREQGWNEQFF. CDR3 in DNA: TGCAGCGTTCCCCTCAGGGAACAGGGATGGAATGAGCAGTTCTTC.

This chain links TRBV6-5 with TRBJ1-2; possibly TRBD1 for D (5 bases). The germline V and J ends were trimmed by 4 bases and 2 bases, with 14 bases remaining between them. The germline V gene has CDR1 MNHEY and CDR2 SVGAGI. The CDR3 is 15 residues long. CDR3 region: CASSLGGVKNYGYTF. The CDR3 nucleotides read TGTGCCAGCAGTTTAGGAGGGGTAAAAAACTATGGCTACACCTTC.

V is TRBV29-1 and J is TRBJ1-1; TRBD1 is a possible D gene (5 bases). CDR1 SQVTM and CDR2 ANQGSEA come from the germline V gene. The CDR3 has 13 residues. Between the trimmed V and J ends, which lost 3 bases and 4 bases, there was a span of 12 bases. CDR3 amino acids: CSVDRSGFTEAFF. The CDR3 DNA is TGCAGCGTTGATAGGTCAGGGTTCACTGAAGCTTTCTTT. Drawing the rest from reference TRBV29-1 and TRBJ1-1, the complete variable domain is SAVISQKPSRDICQRGTSLTIQCQVDSQVTMMFWYRQQPGQSLTLIATANQGSEATYESGFVIDKFPISRPNLTFSTLTVSNMSPEDSSIYLCSVDRSGFTEAFFGQGTRLTVV.

The rearrangement joins TRBV7-2 to TRBJ2-7; D remains ambiguous. The CDR3 has 17 residues. V was shortened by 7 bases and J by 2 bases, with 24 bases between the two germline ends. Germline V lookup: CDR1 SGHTA, CDR2 FQGNSA. The CDR3 nucleotides are TGTGCCAGCATCCCTATACAACTAAAGCGTAGGACCTACGAGCAGTACTTC. Translating gives CASIPIQLKRRTYEQYF.

V gene TRBV9 combines with J gene TRBJ2-7; a possible D gene is TRBD1 (6 bases). Germline-derived CDR1 and CDR2 are SGDLS and YYNGEE. The CDR3 sequence is 13 residues long. Trimming pared 3 bases from V and 6 bases from J, leaving 13 bases between. CDR3 nucleotide sequence: TGTGCCAGCAGCGGACAACAGGGCGGCGAGCAGTACTTC. As protein: CASSGQQGGEQYF. Looking up the rest from reference TRBV9 and TRBJ2-7 gives the full variable domain: DSGVTQTPKHLITATGQRVTLRCSPRSGDLSVYWYQQSLDQGLQFLIQYYNGEERAKGNILERFSAQQFPDLHSELNLSSLELGDSALYFCASSGQQGGEQYFGPGTRLTVT.

CDR3 amino acids: CASSWSTSGGNEQFF. In DNA form, the CDR3 reads TGCGCCAGCAGCTGGTCAACTAGCGGCGGCAATGAGCAGTTCTTC. This rearrangement joins TRBV5-1 to TRBJ2-1, with TRBD2 matching over 8 bases. The CDR3 totals 15 residues. J lost 6 bases, V lost 3 bases, and 8 bases had no gene match. Germline V gene sequence: CDR1 SGHRS, CDR2 YFSETQ.

CDR3 amino acids: CSDQWGEGYTF. The CDR3 coding sequence is TGCAGCGACCAATGGGGGGAGGGCTACACCTTC. The rearrangement joins TRBV29-1 to TRBJ1-2, with D possibly matching TRBD1 (5 bases). This CDR3 contains 11 residues. Between the trimmed V and J ends, which lost 7 bases and 8 bases, there was a span of 14 bases. Germline CDR1 reads SQVTM; CDR2 reads ANQGSEA.

This clone was seen only a few times. V is TRBV6-5 and J is TRBJ2-5; D is tentatively TRBD1 or TRBD2 (6 bases each). Germline CDR1 MNHEY, CDR2 SVGAGI. With 7 bases removed from V and 1 base from J, the gap between germline ends came to 10 bases. This CDR3 spans 13 amino acids. DNA for the CDR3: TGTGCCAGCACCGGGGGCCTCCAAGAGACCCAGTACTTC. Its protein product is CASTGGLQETQYF.

The V gene is TRBV18, the J gene TRBJ1-1, with a tentative D call TRBD1 (6 bases). Trimming pared 6 bases from V and 0 bases from J, leaving 8 bases between. This CDR3 region has 13 residues. Germline V CDR1 and CDR2: KGHSH, LQKENI. The CDR3 DNA reads as TGTGCCAGCTCGGGGGGCCTGAACACTGAAGCTTTCTTT. It is translated as CASSGGLNTEAFF.

The V and J genes are TRBV5-1 and TRBJ2-5; 10 nucleotides line up with TRBD2. The CDR3 sequence is 13 residues long. V was clipped by 4 bases and J by 5 bases; unmatched bases: 2. Germline V gene data show CDR1 as SGHRS and CDR2 as YFSETQ. CDR3 amino acids: CASSLGLAETQYF. DNA for the CDR3: TGCGCCAGCAGCCTGGGACTAGCGGAGACCCAGTACTTC. The whole variable domain, filled in from reference TRBV5-1 and TRBJ2-5, reads KAGVTQTPRYLIKTRGQQVTLSCSPISGHRSVSWYQQTPGQGLQFLFEYFSETQRNKGNFPGRFSGRQFSNSRSEMNVSTLELGDSALYLCASSLGLAETQYFGPGTRLLVL.

J is TRBJ1-3 and V is TRBV19; D is unclear. This CDR3 has 11 residues. V lost 3 bases, J lost 8 bases, and 5 bases lay in between. Germline V gene data show CDR1 as LNHDA and CDR2 as SQIVND (reference sequence). DNA of the CDR3: TGTGCCAGTAGTATTCGTGACACCATATATTTT. Its translation: CASSIRDTIYF.

V is TRBV5-4 and J is TRBJ2-7; 8 bases line up with TRBD1. J was trimmed by 9 bases and V by 1 base; bases with no gene match: 6. The length of the CDR3 is 13 residues. From germline, CDR1 is SGHNT and CDR2 YYREEE (reference sequence). In DNA form, the CDR3 reads TGTGCCAGCAGCTTGAGTCCAGGGGGCGGGCAGTACTTC. It is translated as CASSLSPGGGQYF.

This chain connects TRBV6-1 to TRBJ2-2; TRBD1 aligns across 8 bases. With 4 bases clipped from V and 5 bases from J, the junction kept 12 bases outside the gene matches. The V gene's germline CDR1 is MNHNS and CDR2 SASEGT. The CDR3 length is 17 residues. The CDR3 loop reads CASSGPIQGVVTGELFF. The CDR3 nucleotides read TGTGCCAGCAGTGGGCCGATACAGGGGGTGGTTACCGGGGAGCTGTTTTTT.

The chain is built from TRBV9 and TRBJ1-1; 10 bases are a match to TRBD1. Trimming cost V 2 bases and J 5 bases; bases outside gene matches: 6. Germline values: CDR1 SGDLS, CDR2 YYNGEE. The CDR3 is 15 residues long. DNA of the CDR3: TGTGCCAGCAGCGTTACCGGGACAGGGGAGACTGAAGCTTTCTTT. It encodes CASSVTGTGETEAFF.

The chain recombines TRBV7-2 with TRBJ2-3, with TRBD2 as a possible D gene (5 bases). Per the germline V gene, CDR1 is SGHTA and CDR2 is FQGNSA. The CDR3 has 16 amino acids. Trimming shortened V by 2 bases and J by 3 bases, and 15 bases separated the two germline ends. In DNA, the CDR3 is TGTGCCAGCAGCTTAAGCGGACCGTGGGGAACAGATACGCAGTATTTT. It specifies CASSLSGPWGTDTQYF. Drawing the rest from reference TRBV7-2 and TRBJ2-3, the complete variable domain is GAGVSQSPSNKVTEKGKDVELRCDPISGHTALYWYRQSLGQGLEFLIYFQGNSAPDKSGLPSDRFSAERTGGSVSTLTIQRTQQEDSAVYLCASSLSGPWGTDTQYFGPGTRLTVL.

The gene calls are TRBV4-1 and TRBJ1-2, with 7 bases matching TRBD1. The CDR3 has 15 residues. Germline-derived CDR1 and CDR2 are MGHRA and YSYEKL. Trimming removed 3 bases from V and 3 bases from J; junction bases left unmatched: 7. CDR3 sequence: CASSHLQGIYYGYTF. The CDR3 DNA sequence: TGCGCCAGCAGCCACTTACAGGGGATCTACTATGGCTACACCTTC.

V and J are TRBV7-8 and TRBJ2-1; 16 bases map to TRBD2. The V gene end was trimmed by 5 bases and the J gene end by 3 bases; junction bases not matched to a gene: 10. The CDR3 totals 19 residues. Looked up from germline, CDR1 is SGHVS and CDR2 is FQNEAQ. DNA for the CDR3: TGTGCCAGCAGCACCTCCGGGACTAGCGGGGGGGCACTCTACAATGAGCAGTTCTTC. It is translated as CASSTSGTSGGALYNEQFF.

The rearrangement links TRBV7-9 to TRBJ1-6, with 7 bases that match TRBD1. V was pared by 6 bases and J by 0 bases, with 14 bases of the junction left unmatched. The V gene's germline CDR1 is SEHNR and CDR2 FQNEAQ (reference sequence). CDR3 length: 19 amino acids. This CDR3 reads CASSSNNRDRSSYNSPLHF. DNA of the CDR3: TGTGCCAGCAGTTCCAACAATCGGGACAGAAGCTCCTATAATTCACCCCTCCACTTT. Supplemented by reference TRBV7-9 and TRBJ1-6, the full variable domain reads DTGVSQNPRHKITKRGQNVTFRCDPISEHNRLYWYRQTLGQGPEFLTYFQNEAQLEKSRLLSDRFSAERPKGSFSTLEIQRTEQGDSAMYLCASSSNNRDRSSYNSPLHFGNGTRLTVT.

This chain uses TRBV19 with TRBJ1-2; D remains ambiguous. CDR1 is LNHDA, CDR2 SQIVND, per germline (reference sequence). This CDR3 has 13 amino acids. The germline V and J ends were trimmed by 0 bases and 6 bases, with 8 bases remaining between them. The CDR3 nucleotides are TGTGCCAGTAGTATAGATTGGGAGAATGGCTACACCTTC. Encoded protein: CASSIDWENGYTF. Using reference TRBV19 and TRBJ1-2 for the parts outside the CDR3, the full variable domain is DGGITQSPKYLFRKEGQNVTLSCEQNLNHDAMYWYRQDPGQGLRLIYYSQIVNDFQKGDIAEGYSVSREKKESFPLTVTSAQKNPTAFYLCASSIDWENGYTFGSGTRLTVV.

The rearrangement links TRBV4-3 to TRBJ2-5; 9 bases match TRBD1. The J segment lost 3 bases and the V segment lost 3 bases, leaving 5 bases of the junction unmatched. This CDR3 is built from 15 residues. Germline-derived CDR1 and CDR2 are LGHNA and YSLEER. The CDR3: CASSQAGTGKETQYF. As DNA, the CDR3 is TGCGCCAGCAGCCAGGCCGGGACAGGGAAAGAGACCCAGTACTTC.

The chain combines TRBV5-4 with TRBJ2-7; the match to TRBD1 covers 8 bases. The V and J ends lost 4 bases and 5 bases, in that order; junction bases with no gene match: 8. The CDR3 covers 14 residues. CDR1 is SGHNT, CDR2 YYREEE, per germline (reference sequence). CDR3 nucleotides: TGTGCCAGCAGCCCCTGGGGACAGGCCCACGAGCAGTACTTC. It translates to CASSPWGQAHEQYF.